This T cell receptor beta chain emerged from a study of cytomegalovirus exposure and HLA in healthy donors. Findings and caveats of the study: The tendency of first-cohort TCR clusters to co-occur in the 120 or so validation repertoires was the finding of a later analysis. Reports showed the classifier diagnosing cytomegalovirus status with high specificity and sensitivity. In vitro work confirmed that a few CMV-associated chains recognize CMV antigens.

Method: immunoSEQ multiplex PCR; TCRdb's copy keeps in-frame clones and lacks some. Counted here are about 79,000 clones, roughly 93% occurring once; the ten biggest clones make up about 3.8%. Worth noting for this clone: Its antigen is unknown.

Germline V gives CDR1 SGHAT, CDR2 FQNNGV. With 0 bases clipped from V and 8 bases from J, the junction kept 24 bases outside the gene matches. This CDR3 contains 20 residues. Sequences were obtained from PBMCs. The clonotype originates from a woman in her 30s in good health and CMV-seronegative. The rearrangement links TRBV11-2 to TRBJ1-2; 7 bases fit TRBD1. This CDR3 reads CASSLDWGRQGRAYGRGYTF. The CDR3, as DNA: TGTGCCAGCAGCTTAGATTGGGGCCGACAGGGACGAGCGTATGGAAGGGGCTACACCTTC.